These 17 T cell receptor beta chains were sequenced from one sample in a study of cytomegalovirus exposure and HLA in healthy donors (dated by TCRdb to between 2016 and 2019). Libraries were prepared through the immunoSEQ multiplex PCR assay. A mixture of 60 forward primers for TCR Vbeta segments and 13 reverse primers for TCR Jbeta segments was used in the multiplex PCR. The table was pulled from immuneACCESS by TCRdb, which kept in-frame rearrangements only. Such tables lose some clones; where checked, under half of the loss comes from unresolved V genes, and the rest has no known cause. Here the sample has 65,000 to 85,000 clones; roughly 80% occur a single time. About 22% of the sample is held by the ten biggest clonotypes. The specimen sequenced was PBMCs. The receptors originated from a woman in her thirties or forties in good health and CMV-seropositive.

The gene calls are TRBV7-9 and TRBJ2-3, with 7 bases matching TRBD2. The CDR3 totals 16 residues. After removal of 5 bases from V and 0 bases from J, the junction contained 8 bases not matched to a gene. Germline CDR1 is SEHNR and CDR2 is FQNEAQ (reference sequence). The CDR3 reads CASSRFLAESTDTQYF. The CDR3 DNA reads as TGTGCCAGCAGCCGCTTCCTAGCGGAAAGCACAGATACGCAGTATTTT.

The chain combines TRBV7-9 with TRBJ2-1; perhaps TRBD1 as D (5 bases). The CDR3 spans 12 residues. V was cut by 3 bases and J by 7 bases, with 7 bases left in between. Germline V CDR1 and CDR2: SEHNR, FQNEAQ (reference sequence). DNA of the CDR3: TGTGCCAGCAGCTTTTCAGGGAATGAGCAGTTCTTC. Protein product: CASSFSGNEQFF.

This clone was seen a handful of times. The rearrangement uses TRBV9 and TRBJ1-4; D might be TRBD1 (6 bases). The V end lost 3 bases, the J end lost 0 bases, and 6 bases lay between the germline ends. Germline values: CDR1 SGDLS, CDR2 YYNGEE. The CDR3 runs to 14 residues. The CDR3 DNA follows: TGTGCCAGCAGCGCAGGGGCAACTAATGAAAAACTGTTTTTT. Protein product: CASSAGATNEKLFF. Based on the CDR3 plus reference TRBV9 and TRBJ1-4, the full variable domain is DSGVTQTPKHLITATGQRVTLRCSPRSGDLSVYWYQQSLDQGLQFLIQYYNGEERAKGNILERFSAQQFPDLHSELNLSSLELGDSALYFCASSAGATNEKLFFGSGTQLSVL.

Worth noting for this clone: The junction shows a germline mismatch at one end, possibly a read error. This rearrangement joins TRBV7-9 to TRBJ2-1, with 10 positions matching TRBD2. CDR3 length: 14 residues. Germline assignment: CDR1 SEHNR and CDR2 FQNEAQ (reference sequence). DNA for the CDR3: TGTGCCAGCAGCGTAGCTAGCGGGAGCAATGAGCAGTTCTTC. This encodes CASSVASGSNEQFF.

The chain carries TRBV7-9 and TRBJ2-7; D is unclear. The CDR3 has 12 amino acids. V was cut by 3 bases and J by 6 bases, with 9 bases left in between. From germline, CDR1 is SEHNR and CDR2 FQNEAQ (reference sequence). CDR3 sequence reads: CASSLGTGEQYF. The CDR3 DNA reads TGTGCCAGCAGCTTGGGCACTGGCGAGCAGTACTTC.

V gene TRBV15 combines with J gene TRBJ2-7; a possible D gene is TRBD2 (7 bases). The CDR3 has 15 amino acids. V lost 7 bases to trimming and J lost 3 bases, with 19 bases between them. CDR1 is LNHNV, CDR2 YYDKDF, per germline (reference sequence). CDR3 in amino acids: CATNGGGGLGYEQYF. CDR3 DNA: TGTGCCACCAATGGGGGAGGGGGATTAGGCTACGAGCAGTACTTC.

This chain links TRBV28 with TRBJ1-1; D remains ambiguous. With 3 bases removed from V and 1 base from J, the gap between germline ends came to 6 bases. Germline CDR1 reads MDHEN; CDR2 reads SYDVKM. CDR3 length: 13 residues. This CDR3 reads CASSFPGNTEAFF. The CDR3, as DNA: TGTGCCAGCAGTTTTCCGGGGAACACTGAAGCTTTCTTT.

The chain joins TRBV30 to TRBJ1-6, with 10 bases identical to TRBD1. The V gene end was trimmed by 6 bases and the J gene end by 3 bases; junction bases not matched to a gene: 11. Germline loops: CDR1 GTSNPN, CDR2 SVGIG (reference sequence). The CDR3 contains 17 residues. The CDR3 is CACTGQGFLNYNSPLHF. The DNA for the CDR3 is TGTGCCTGCACGGGACAGGGGTTTTTAAACTATAATTCACCCCTCCACTTT.

The CDR3 coding sequence is TGCGCCAGCAGCCAAGATCTCGCCAGGTCGCATAATTCACCCCTCCACTTT. It translates to CASSQDLARSHNSPLHF. The chain employs TRBV4-1 and TRBJ1-6, with D unclear. V was pared by 0 bases and J by 5 bases, with 14 bases between. The CDR3 runs to 17 residues. Per germline, CDR1 MGHRA and CDR2 YSYEKL.

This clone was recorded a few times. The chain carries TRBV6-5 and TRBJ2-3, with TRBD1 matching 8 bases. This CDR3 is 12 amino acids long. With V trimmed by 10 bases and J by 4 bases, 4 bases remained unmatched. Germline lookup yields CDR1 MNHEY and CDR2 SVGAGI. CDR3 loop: CATTTGADTQYF. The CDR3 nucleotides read TGTGCCACCACGACAGGGGCAGATACGCAGTATTTT.

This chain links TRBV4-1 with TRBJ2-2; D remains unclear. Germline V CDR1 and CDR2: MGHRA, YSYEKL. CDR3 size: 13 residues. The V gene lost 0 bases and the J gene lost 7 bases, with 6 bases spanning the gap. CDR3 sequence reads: CASSQDQVGELFF. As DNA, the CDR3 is TGCGCCAGCAGCCAAGATCAGGTCGGGGAGCTGTTTTTT.

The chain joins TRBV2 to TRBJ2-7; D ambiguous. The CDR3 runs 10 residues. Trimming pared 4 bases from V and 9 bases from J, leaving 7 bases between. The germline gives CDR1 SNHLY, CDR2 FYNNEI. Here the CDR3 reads CASSGHPQYF. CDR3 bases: TGTGCCAGCAGTGGGCACCCGCAGTACTTC.

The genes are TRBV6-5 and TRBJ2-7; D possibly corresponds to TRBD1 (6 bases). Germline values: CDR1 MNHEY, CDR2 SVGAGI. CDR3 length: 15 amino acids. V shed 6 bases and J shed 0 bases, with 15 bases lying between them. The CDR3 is CASRRRQAGSYEQYF. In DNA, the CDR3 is TGTGCCAGCAGAAGAAGACAGGCTGGCTCCTACGAGCAGTACTTC.

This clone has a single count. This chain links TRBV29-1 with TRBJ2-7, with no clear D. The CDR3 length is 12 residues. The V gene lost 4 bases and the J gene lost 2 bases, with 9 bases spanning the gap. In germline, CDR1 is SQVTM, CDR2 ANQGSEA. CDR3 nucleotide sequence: TGCAGCGTTGGCGTCACAGCCTACGAGCAGTACTTC. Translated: CSVGVTAYEQYF.

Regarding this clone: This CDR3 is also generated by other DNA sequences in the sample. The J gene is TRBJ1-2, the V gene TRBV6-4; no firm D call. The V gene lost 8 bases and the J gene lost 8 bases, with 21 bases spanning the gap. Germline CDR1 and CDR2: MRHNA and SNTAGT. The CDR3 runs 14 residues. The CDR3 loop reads CASRPVPGGYGYTF. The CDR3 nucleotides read TGTGCCAGCCGGCCGGTACCGGGAGGCTACGGCTACACCTTC.

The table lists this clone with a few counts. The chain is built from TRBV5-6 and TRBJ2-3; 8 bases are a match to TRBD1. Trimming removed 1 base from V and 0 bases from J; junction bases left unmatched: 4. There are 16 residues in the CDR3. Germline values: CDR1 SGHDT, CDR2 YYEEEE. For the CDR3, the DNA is TGTGCCAGCAGCTTGTTCAGGGGGCCGAGCACAGATACGCAGTATTTT. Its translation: CASSLFRGPSTDTQYF.

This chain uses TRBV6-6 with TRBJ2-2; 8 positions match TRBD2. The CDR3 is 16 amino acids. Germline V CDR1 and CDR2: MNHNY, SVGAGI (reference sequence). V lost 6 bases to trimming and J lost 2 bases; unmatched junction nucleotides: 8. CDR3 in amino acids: CASRTMLAGNTGELFF. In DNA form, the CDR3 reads TGTGCCAGCAGGACCATGCTAGCGGGCAACACCGGGGAGCTGTTTTTT.